The 9 T cell receptor beta chains below come from one sample, sequenced in a study of CD8 T cells in ankylosing spondylitis. One entry per CDR3 protein, called by TCRdb with MiXCR from the 5' RACE reads. This table has about 450,000 distinct CDR3 sequences, about 24% appearing once. Study-level findings and limits: A TCR beta motif of several highly homologous variants seemed to mark ankylosing spondylitis blood.

Antigens of these TCRs are unknown. Sequenced: blood, either unsorted or a sorted T cell fraction (not recorded which). The origin of the receptors is a male donor with ankylosing spondylitis.

V is TRBV20-1 and J is TRBJ1-1; possibly TRBD1 for D (5 bases). Trimming shortened V by 5 bases and J by 6 bases, and 16 bases separated the two germline ends. The germline CDR1 and CDR2 sequences are DFQATT and SNEGSKA (reference sequence). The CDR3 covers 13 residues. The CDR3 nucleotides read TGCAGTGCTCCCGTGGGGGGATTTGCTGAAGCTTTCTTT. Its translation is CSAPVGGFAEAFF.

This clonotype occurred a few times. CDR3 loop: CASSLARSSPLHF. The CDR3 coding sequence is TGTGCCAGCAGCTTAGCCCGGAGTTCACCCCTCCACTTT. The chain couples TRBV7-9 to TRBJ1-6; D is unresolved. This CDR3 has 13 amino acids. Trimming removed 0 bases from V and 9 bases from J, with 6 bases in between. The V gene's germline CDR1 is SEHNR and CDR2 FQNEAQ (reference sequence).

This chain uses TRBV11-1 with TRBJ2-3; 13 bases map to TRBD2. The V gene end was trimmed by 3 bases and the J gene end by 2 bases; junction bases not matched to a gene: 11. The germline gives CDR1 SGHAT, CDR2 FQDESV (reference sequence). The CDR3 consists of 19 residues. The CDR3 region is CASSFGLAGAVGPTDTQYF. The CDR3, as DNA: TGTGCCAGCAGCTTCGGACTAGCGGGAGCCGTAGGGCCCACAGATACGCAGTATTTT.

J is TRBJ1-5 and V is TRBV6-1; D remains ambiguous. The germline V gene has CDR1 MNHNS and CDR2 SASEGT. Trimming pared 6 bases from V and 4 bases from J, leaving 13 bases between. This CDR3 comprises 14 residues. CDR3 sequence: CASSSTIRNQPQHF. CDR3 sequence (DNA): TGTGCCAGCAGCAGTACTATTCGGAATCAGCCCCAGCATTTT.

This clonotype has at least ten counts. The chain uses TRBV3-1 and TRBJ1-1; TRBD1 might be the D (5 bases). The germline CDR1 and CDR2 sequences are LGHDT and YNNKEL (reference sequence). The V end lost 3 bases, the J end lost 3 bases, and 14 bases lay between the germline ends. The CDR3 covers 15 residues. The CDR3 region is CASSQAGVGDTEAFF. Here the CDR3 DNA reads TGTGCCAGCAGCCAGGCCGGAGTGGGGGACACTGAAGCTTTCTTT.

This clonotype was detected only a few times. This rearrangement joins TRBV29-1 to TRBJ1-1; the D is unclear. CDR1 and CDR2 (germline): SQVTM, ANQGSEA. V was trimmed by 5 bases and J by 0 bases, leaving 13 bases between them. The CDR3 runs to 14 residues. CDR3 region: CSVHRPILNTEAFF. The CDR3 DNA reads TGCAGCGTTCACCGCCCGATCCTGAACACTGAAGCTTTCTTT.

The chain is built from TRBV29-1 and TRBJ2-5; no reliable D call. CDR1 SQVTM and CDR2 ANQGSEA come from the germline V gene. Trimming removed 3 bases from V and 6 bases from J, with 11 bases in between. The CDR3 runs to 12 residues. The CDR3 reads CSVEKGGQTQYF. The CDR3 coding sequence is TGCAGCGTTGAGAAAGGTGGACAGACCCAGTACTTC.

This clonotype was seen many times. The chain is built from TRBV5-1 and TRBJ1-5; D perhaps matches TRBD1 (6 bases). The CDR3 loop spans 13 amino acids. With 2 bases removed from V and 4 bases from J, the gap between germline ends came to 7 bases. In germline, CDR1 is SGHRS, CDR2 YFSETQ. The CDR3 protein is CASSFGTNQPQHF. The CDR3 DNA sequence: TGCGCCAGCAGCTTCGGGACAAATCAGCCCCAGCATTTT.

This chain connects TRBV20-1 to TRBJ2-3; D uncertain. V was trimmed by 1 base and J by 1 base, leaving 6 bases between them. This CDR3 spans 13 amino acids. Per the germline V gene, CDR1 is DFQATT and CDR2 is SNEGSKA (reference sequence). CDR3 bases: TGCAGTGCTAGAGGGGATCGCACAGATACGCAGTATTTT. It specifies CSARGDRTDTQYF.